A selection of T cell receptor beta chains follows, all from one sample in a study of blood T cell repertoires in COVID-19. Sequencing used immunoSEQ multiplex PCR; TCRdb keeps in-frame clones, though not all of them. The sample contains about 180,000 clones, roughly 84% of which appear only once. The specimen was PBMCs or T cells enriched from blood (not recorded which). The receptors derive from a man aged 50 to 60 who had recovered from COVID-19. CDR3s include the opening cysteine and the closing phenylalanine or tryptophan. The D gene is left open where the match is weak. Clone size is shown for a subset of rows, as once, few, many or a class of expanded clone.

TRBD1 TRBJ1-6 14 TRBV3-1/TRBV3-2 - TGTGCCAGCAGCCTGACAGGGAATAATTCACCCCTCCACTTT CASSLTGNNSPLHF
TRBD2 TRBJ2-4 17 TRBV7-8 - TGTGCCAGCAGCGCGGAACGGCGGGGGTTAGCCAAAAACATTCAGTACTTC CASSAERRGLAKNIQYF
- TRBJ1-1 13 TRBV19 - TGTGCCAGTAGTTGGGTGGGGGCTTCTGAAGCTTTCTTT CASSWVGASEAFF
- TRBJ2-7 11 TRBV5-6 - TGTGCCAGCAGGTCAGGGTACGAGCAGTACTTC CASRSGYEQYF
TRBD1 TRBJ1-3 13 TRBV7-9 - TGTGCCAGCAGCGGGACAGGGCTAGACACCATATATTTT CASSGTGLDTIYF
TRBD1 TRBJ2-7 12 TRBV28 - TGTGCCAGCAACGAACCCCGACAGGGACGGTACTTC CASNEPRQGRYF
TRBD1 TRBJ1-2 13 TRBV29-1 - TGCAGCGTTGAAGGACAGGGTTACTATGGCTACACCTTC CSVEGQGYYGYTF
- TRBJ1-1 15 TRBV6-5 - TGTGCCAGCAGTTACTCGATGGGGGGGAACACTGAAGCTTTCTTT CASSYSMGGNTEAFF
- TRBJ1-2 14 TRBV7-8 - TGTGCCAGCAGCCCGGGCGGGGCAGCGTATGGCTACACCTTC CASSPGGAAYGYTF
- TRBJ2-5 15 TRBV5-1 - TGCGCCAGCAGCTTAGTAGTCCAGGGGCTAGAGACCCAGTACTTC CASSLVVQGLETQYF
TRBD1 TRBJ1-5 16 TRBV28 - TGTGCCAGCAGTTACAGGGGGGGGTATAGCAATCAGCCCCAGCATTTT CASSYRGGYSNQPQHF
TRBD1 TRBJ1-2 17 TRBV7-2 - TGTGCCAGCAGCTTAGTAGTGGGACAGGGGGGCCAATATGGCTACACCTTC CASSLVVGQGGQYGYTF
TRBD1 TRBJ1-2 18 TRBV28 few TGTGCCAGCAGTCCCGCCCGGGACAGGGGGCGGGGGGGCTATGGCTACACCTTC CASSPARDRGRGGYGYTF
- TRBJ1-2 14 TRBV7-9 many TGTGCCAGCAGCACATCAGGGGCTAACTATGGCTACACCTTC CASSTSGANYGYTF
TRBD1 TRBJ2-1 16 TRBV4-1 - TGCGCCAGCAGCACAAGGTTTGGGACAGCCTACAATGAGCAGTTCTTC CASSTRFGTAYNEQFF
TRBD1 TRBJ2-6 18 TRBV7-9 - TGTGCCAGCAGCTTAGTTCAGGGGGCCCCCTCTGGGGCCAACGTCCTGACTTTC CASSLVQGAPSGANVLTF
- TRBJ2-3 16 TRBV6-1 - TGTGCCAGCAGTGGGGGACGAGGGGGAGGGGCAGATACGCAGTATTTT CASSGGRGGGADTQYF
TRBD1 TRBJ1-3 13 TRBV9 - TGTGCCAGCAGCAGGACAGGGGGAAACACCATATATTTT CASSRTGGNTIYF
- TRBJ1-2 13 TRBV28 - TGTGCCAGCATCCCACAGGGAGACTATGGCTACACCTTC CASIPQGDYGYTF
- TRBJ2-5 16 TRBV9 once TGTGCCAGCACCAAGGGTTGGCGAGGGGGCCAAGAGACCCAGTACTTC CASTKGWRGGQETQYF
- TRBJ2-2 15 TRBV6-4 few TGTGCCAGCAGTGTCGAAGGGGGGAACACCGGGGAGCTGTTTTTT CASSVEGGNTGELFF
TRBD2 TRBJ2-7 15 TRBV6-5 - TGTGCCAGCATTCTAGCGGGGACAGTTTCCTACGAGCAGTACTTC CASILAGTVSYEQYF
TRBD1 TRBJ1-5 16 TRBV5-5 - TGTGCCAGCAGTACAACAGGGGAGCATAGCAATCAGCCCCAGCATTTT CASSTTGEHSNQPQHF
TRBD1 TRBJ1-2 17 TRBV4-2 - TGTGCCAGCAGCCAAGATGTCAGGACAGGCGAAATCTATGGCTACACCTTC CASSQDVRTGEIYGYTF
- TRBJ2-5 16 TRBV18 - TGTGCCAGCTCACCACCGGGTCGGGGGGCCTTGGAGACCCAGTACTTC CASSPPGRGALETQYF
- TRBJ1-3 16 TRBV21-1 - TGTGCCAGCAGCAGGTGGCGGGGGGGCTCTGGAAACACCATATATTTT CASSRWRGGSGNTIYF
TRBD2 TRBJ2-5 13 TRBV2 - TGTGCCAGCGCCGGGACTAGCGTTGAGACCCAGTACTTC CASAGTSVETQYF
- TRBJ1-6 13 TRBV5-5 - TGTGCCAGCAGCTTGACAGGTGATTCACCCCTCCACTTT CASSLTGDSPLHF
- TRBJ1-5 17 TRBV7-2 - TGTGCCAGCAGCTCGGCGGAGGCAGTTCCTAGCAATCAGCCCCAGCATTTT CASSSAEAVPSNQPQHF
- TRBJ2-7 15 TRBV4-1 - TGCGCCAGCAGCCAAGGGCTAGCGATGATGAACGAGCAGTACTTC CASSQGLAMMNEQYF
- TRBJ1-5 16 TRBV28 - TGTGCCAGCAGTTTCGTTTCCAGTTATAGCAATCAGCCCCAGCATTTT CASSFVSSYSNQPQHF
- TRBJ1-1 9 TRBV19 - TGTGCCAGTATACAGGCTGCTTTCTTT CASIQAAFF
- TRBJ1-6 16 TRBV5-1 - TGCGCCAGCAGCTCGGGACAAAGTTCTGGGAATTCACCCCTCCACTTT CASSSGQSSGNSPLHF
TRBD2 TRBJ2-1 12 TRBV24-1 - TGTGCCACCAGCGCTAGCGGTAATGAGCAGTTCTTC CATSASGNEQFF
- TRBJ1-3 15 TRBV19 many TGTGCCAGTAGGAATCAGGGAGGCTCTGGAAACACCATATATTTT CASRNQGGSGNTIYF
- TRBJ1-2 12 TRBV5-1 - TGCGCCAGCAGCTCCAGGGGTGGTGGCTACACCTTC CASSSRGGGYTF
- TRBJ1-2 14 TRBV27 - TGTGCCAGCAGTTTAATGGGGGCTGGCTATGGCTACACCTTC CASSLMGAGYGYTF
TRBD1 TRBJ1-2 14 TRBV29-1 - TGCAGCGTTGCCTCCGGGACAGGGTCCTATGGCTACACCTTC CSVASGTGSYGYTF
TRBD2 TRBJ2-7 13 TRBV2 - TGTGCCAGCAGGGGGACTAGATCCTACGAGCAGTACTTC CASRGTRSYEQYF
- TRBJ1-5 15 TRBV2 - TGTGCCAGCACTCAGTATGCCCTTAGCAATCAGCCCCAGCATTTT CASTQYALSNQPQHF
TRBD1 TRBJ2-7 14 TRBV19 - TGTGCCAGTAGTTTGGACAGGGGGGTCTACGAGCAGTACTTC CASSLDRGVYEQYF
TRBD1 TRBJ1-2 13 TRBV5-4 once TGTGCCAGCAGCGGCACAGGGGTAGATGGCTACACCTTC CASSGTGVDGYTF